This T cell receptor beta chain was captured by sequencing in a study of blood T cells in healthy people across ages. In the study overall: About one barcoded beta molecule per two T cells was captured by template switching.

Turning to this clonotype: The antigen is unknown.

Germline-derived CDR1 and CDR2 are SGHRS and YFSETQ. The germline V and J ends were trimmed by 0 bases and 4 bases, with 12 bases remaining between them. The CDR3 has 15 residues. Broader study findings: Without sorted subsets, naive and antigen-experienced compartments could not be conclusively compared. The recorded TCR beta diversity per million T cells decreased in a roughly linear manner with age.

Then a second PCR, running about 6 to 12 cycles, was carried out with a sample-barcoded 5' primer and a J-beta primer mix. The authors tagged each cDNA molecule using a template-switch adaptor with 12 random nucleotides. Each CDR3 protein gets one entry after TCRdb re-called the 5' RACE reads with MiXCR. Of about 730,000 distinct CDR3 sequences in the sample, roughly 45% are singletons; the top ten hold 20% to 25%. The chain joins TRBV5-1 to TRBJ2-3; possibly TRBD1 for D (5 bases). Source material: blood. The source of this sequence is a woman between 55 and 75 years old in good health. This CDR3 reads CASSLGSGWPDTQYF. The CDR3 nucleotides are TGCGCCAGCAGCTTGGGCTCAGGGTGGCCAGATACGCAGTATTTT. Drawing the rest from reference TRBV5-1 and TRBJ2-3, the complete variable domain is KAGVTQTPRYLIKTRGQQVTLSCSPISGHRSVSWYQQTPGQGLQFLFEYFSETQRNKGNFPGRFSGRQFSNSRSEMNVSTLELGDSALYLCASSLGSGWPDTQYFGPGTRLTVL.